This T cell receptor beta chain was sequenced in a study of breast tumors, draining lymph nodes, adjacent tissues. Breast cancer patients provided tissue from their axillary draining lymph nodes. TCRdb recomputed calls from the multiplex PCR reads with MiXCR, one row per CDR3 protein. The table has fewer than 85,000 distinct CDR3 sequences, approximately 20% seen once. The origin of this receptor is a female donor with breast cancer. Some clones in this sample may be carry-over from other donors' samples. Sequenced input: axillary lymph node tissue.

The CDR3, as DNA: TGTGCCAGTAGTATCGTGGAACGGACCCTTTATGGCTACACCTTC. Translating it yields CASSIVERTLYGYTF. The chain has TRBV19 and TRBJ1-2; no clear D gene. Germline CDR1 reads LNHDA; CDR2 reads SQIVND (reference sequence). This CDR3 contains 15 residues. Trimming stripped 3 bases from V and 5 bases from J, with 16 bases between.